These 21 T cell receptor beta chains came from one sample sequenced in a study of T-cell reconstitution after alpha-beta-depleted transplantation in children. Unique molecular identifiers were used in preparing the TCRbeta library. TCRdb independently ran MiXCR on the PCR reads; one entry per CDR3 protein. Here the sample spans around 380,000 distinct CDR3 sequences, roughly a tenth being singletons. The sequences come from PBMCs from the stem cell graft donor, collected from the stem cell graft. The receptors were gathered from a human donor who donated a stem cell graft to a child with acute myeloid leukemia.

This chain uses TRBV7-2 with TRBJ2-6; the D gene could be TRBD1 or TRBD2 (5 bases each). This CDR3 contains 14 residues. Trimming cost V 6 bases and J 1 base, with 7 bases left between them. Germline CDR1 and CDR2: SGHTA and FQGNSA. The CDR3 coding sequence is TGTGCCAGCAGGAGGGGTTCTGGGGCCAACGTCCTGACTTTC. This codes for CASRRGSGANVLTF.

This clonotype was recorded many times. The chain has TRBV29-1 and TRBJ2-1, with 8 bases matching TRBD2. The CDR3 loop spans 12 amino acids. From germline, CDR1 is SQVTM and CDR2 ANQGSEA. V trimming: 5 bases; J trimming: 8 bases; junction bases outside the gene matches: 5. The CDR3 nucleotides read TGCAGCGTTTTACTAGCGGAACATGAGCAGTTCTTC. Its protein product is CSVLLAEHEQFF.

This clonotype was found a few times. The chain recombines TRBV2 with TRBJ2-5; 7 nucleotides match TRBD1. The length of the CDR3 is 13 residues. Germline values: CDR1 SNHLY, CDR2 FYNNEI. After removal of 5 bases from V and 7 bases from J, the junction contained 7 bases not matched to a gene. The CDR3 is CASSTDRDVTQYF. The CDR3 DNA follows: TGTGCCAGCAGTACCGACAGGGATGTGACCCAGTACTTC.

The rearrangement uses TRBV5-1 and TRBJ2-1; perhaps TRBD2 as D (7 bases). V shed 7 bases and J shed 4 bases, with 15 bases lying between them. Germline V gene lookup returns CDR1 SGHRS and CDR2 YFSETQ. This CDR3 has 14 amino acids. CDR3 loop: CASSRGADYNEQFF. CDR3 nucleotides: TGCGCCAGCTCCCGGGGGGCGGATTACAATGAGCAGTTCTTC.

The table lists this clonotype with a few counts. V usage is TRBV20-1 and J usage is TRBJ1-1; D is ambiguous. V gave up 4 bases and J gave up 4 bases, with 19 bases separating them. Germline CDR1 is DFQATT and CDR2 is SNEGSKA (reference sequence). The CDR3 spans 15 residues. CDR3 sequence: CSATRAPPKGTEAFF. DNA for the CDR3: TGCAGTGCTACCCGGGCCCCACCGAAGGGCACTGAAGCTTTCTTT.

This clonotype turned up a few times. J is TRBJ2-7 and V is TRBV21-1. TRBV21-1 counts as a pseudogene. This CDR3 comprises 15 residues. CDR3: CASSKGLDDSYEQYF. The CDR3 DNA follows: TGTGCCAGCAGCAAAGGTCTTGATGACTCCTACGAGCAGTACTTC.

The chain uses TRBV10-3 and TRBJ1-1; D gene ambiguous. Germline V lookup: CDR1 ENHRY, CDR2 SYGVKD. V lost 3 bases and J 0 bases, leaving 14 bases between the germline ends. The CDR3 is made up of 16 amino acids. The DNA for the CDR3 is TGTGCCATCAGTGAACAGTTTGTCAGCATGAACACTGAAGCTTTCTTT. Its translation is CAISEQFVSMNTEAFF.

The J gene is TRBJ1-1, the V gene TRBV11-2; 11 bases are shared with TRBD1. This CDR3 contains 14 residues. After removal of 5 bases from V and 4 bases from J, the junction contained 3 bases not matched to a gene. Germline values: CDR1 SGHAT, CDR2 FQNNGV. The CDR3: CASSGQGALTEAFF. The CDR3 nucleotides are TGTGCCAGCAGCGGACAGGGGGCCCTCACTGAAGCTTTCTTT.

V usage is TRBV19 and J usage is TRBJ2-4; 7 bases are a match to TRBD1. Germline V lookup: CDR1 LNHDA, CDR2 SQIVND (reference sequence). The CDR3 runs to 14 residues. Trimming at V came to 5 bases and at J to 3 bases, leaving 4 bases not matched to a gene. The CDR3 reads CASSERDSKNIQYF. The CDR3 DNA reads as TGTGCCAGTAGTGAACGGGACAGCAAAAACATTCAGTACTTC.

This clonotype came up many times. The chain has TRBV25-1 and TRBJ2-7; TRBD1 matches 9 bases. The CDR3 runs 14 residues. Germline lookup yields CDR1 MGHDK and CDR2 SYGVNS. V lost 5 bases to trimming and J lost 8 bases; unmatched junction nucleotides: 10. The CDR3 sequence: CASSTKGQGPKQYV. CDR3 DNA sequence: TGTGCCAGCAGTACTAAAGGACAGGGGCCTAAGCAGTACGTC.

This chain connects TRBV12-3 or TRBV12-4 to TRBJ2-1; TRBD1 matches 8 bases. This CDR3 has 14 residues. V dropped 2 bases and J dropped 8; count of bases not matched to a gene: 5. The CDR3 here is CASSLTSGGHEQFF. The CDR3 DNA follows: TGTGCCAGCAGTTTAACATCAGGGGGCCATGAGCAGTTCTTC.

This clonotype was counted at least ten times. This chain joins TRBV27 and TRBJ2-1; 10 nucleotides agree with TRBD2. The V and J ends lost 8 bases and 8 bases, in that order; junction bases with no gene match: 6. CDR3 size: 13 residues. Germline values: CDR1 MNHEY, CDR2 SMNVEV (reference sequence). CDR3 nucleotides: TGTGCCAGCGCGGGACTAGCGAACGATGAGCAGTTCTTC. Its translation: CASAGLANDEQFF.

This chain uses TRBV7-6 with TRBJ2-5; weak D call: TRBD2 (5 bases). In germline, CDR1 is SGHVS, CDR2 FNYEAQ. V gave up 3 bases and J gave up 3 bases, with 11 bases separating them. This CDR3 is 14 amino acids long. CDR3 protein: CASSFTGVKETQYF. In DNA, the CDR3 is TGTGCCAGCAGCTTCACCGGGGTCAAAGAGACCCAGTACTTC.

This rearrangement joins TRBV7-3 to TRBJ2-5; D gene ambiguous. V lost 2 bases and J 2 bases, leaving 9 bases between the germline ends. CDR3 length equals 14 residues. CDR1 is SGHTA, CDR2 FQGTGA, per germline. The CDR3 nucleotides are TGTGCCAGCAGCTTACACCCAGGTCAAGAGACCCAGTACTTC. It translates to CASSLHPGQETQYF.

This clonotype was picked up many times. This sequence joins TRBV12-3 or TRBV12-4 and TRBJ1-1, with D hard to call. The V gene lost 6 bases and the J gene lost 2 bases, with 4 bases spanning the gap. The CDR3 runs to 11 residues. The CDR3 loop reads CASRVNTEAFF. In DNA form, the CDR3 reads TGTGCCAGCAGGGTTAACACTGAAGCTTTCTTT.

V and J are TRBV20-1 and TRBJ1-2, with 11 bases identical to TRBD1. Germline-derived CDR1 and CDR2 are DFQATT and SNEGSKA (reference sequence). The CDR3 has 15 amino acids. Trimming took 4 bases from V and 5 from J; bases not matched to a gene: 9. CDR3 nucleotide sequence: TGCAGTGCTAATAGTATCGGGACAGGGGGTTATGGCTACACCTTC. Its translation: CSANSIGTGGYGYTF.

The genes are TRBV25-1 and TRBJ2-1, with TRBD1 identical over 8 bases. This CDR3 comprises 14 residues. CDR1 is MGHDK and CDR2 is SYGVNS in the germline V gene. The J segment lost 8 bases and the V segment lost 4 bases, leaving 7 bases of the junction unmatched. Here the CDR3 reads CASSGGQGFDEQFF. DNA for the CDR3: TGTGCCAGCAGTGGAGGACAGGGTTTCGATGAGCAGTTCTTC.

This chain connects TRBV11-2 to TRBJ2-5; 9 bases match TRBD1. Germline assignment: CDR1 SGHAT and CDR2 FQNNGV. The CDR3 has 11 residues. The junction had 4 bases not matched to a gene; V was cut back by 5 bases and J by 12 bases. The CDR3 region has the DNA TGTGCCAGCAGCCCCGGGACAGGGAAGTACTTC. Amino acid sequence: CASSPGTGKYF.

This clonotype was observed a handful of times. The chain is built from TRBV7-9 and TRBJ2-7, with TRBD2 as a possible D gene (6 bases). The CDR3 totals 12 residues. The V gene lost 11 bases and the J gene lost 0 bases, with 11 bases spanning the gap. CDR1 is SEHNR and CDR2 is FQNEAQ in the germline V gene (reference sequence). The chain's CDR3 is CAGGKSSYEQYF. CDR3 bases: TGTGCCGGGGGGAAAAGCTCCTACGAGCAGTACTTC. The full variable domain, with the rest looked up from reference TRBV7-9 and TRBJ2-7, is DTGVSQNPRHKITKRGQNVTFRCDPISEHNRLYWYRQTLGQGPEFLTYFQNEAQLEKSRLLSDRFSAERPKGSFSTLEIQRTEQGDSAMYLCAGGKSSYEQYFGPGTRLTVT.

The chain has TRBV5-1 and TRBJ1-3, with 8 bases aligning to TRBD1. Looked up from germline, CDR1 is SGHRS and CDR2 is YFSETQ. The CDR3 is 17 residues long. With 3 bases clipped from V and 2 bases from J, the junction kept 10 bases outside the gene matches. CDR3 DNA sequence: TGCGCCAGCAGCTCAACCGGACAGGGAGGCACTGGAAACACCATATATTTT. Protein sequence: CASSSTGQGGTGNTIYF.

The rearrangement uses TRBV11-1 and TRBJ2-1, with D perhaps matching TRBD2 (5 bases). The length of the CDR3 is 21 residues. Looked up from germline, CDR1 is SGHAT and CDR2 is FQDESV (reference sequence). V was clipped by 2 bases and J by 0 bases, with 26 bases between them. The CDR3 reads CASSLSPWEKVLEPSYNEQFF. In DNA form, the CDR3 reads TGTGCCAGCAGCTTAAGCCCTTGGGAGAAGGTCCTCGAACCCTCCTACAATGAGCAGTTCTTC.